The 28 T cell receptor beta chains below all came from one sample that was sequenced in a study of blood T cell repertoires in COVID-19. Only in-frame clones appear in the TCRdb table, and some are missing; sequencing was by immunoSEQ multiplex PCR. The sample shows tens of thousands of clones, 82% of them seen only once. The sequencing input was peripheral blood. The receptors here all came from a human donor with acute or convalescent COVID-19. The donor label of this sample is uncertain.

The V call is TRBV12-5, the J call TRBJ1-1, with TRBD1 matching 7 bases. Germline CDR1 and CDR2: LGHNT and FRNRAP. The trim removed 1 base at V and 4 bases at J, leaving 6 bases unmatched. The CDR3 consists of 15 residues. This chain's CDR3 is CASGLGQGHSTEAFF. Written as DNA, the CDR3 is TGTGCTAGTGGTTTGGGACAGGGTCATAGCACTGAAGCTTTCTTT.

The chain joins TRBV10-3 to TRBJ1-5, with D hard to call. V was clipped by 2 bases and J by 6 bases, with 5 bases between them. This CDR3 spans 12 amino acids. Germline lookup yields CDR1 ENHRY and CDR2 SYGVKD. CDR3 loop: CAISEGLQPQHF. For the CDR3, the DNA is TGTGCCATCAGTGAGGGGCTTCAGCCCCAGCATTTT.

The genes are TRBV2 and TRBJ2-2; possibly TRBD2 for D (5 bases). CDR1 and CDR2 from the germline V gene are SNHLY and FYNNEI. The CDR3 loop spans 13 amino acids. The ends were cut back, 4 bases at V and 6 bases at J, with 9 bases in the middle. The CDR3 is CASSGTGAGELFF. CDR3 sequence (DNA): TGTGCCAGCAGTGGGACTGGGGCCGGGGAGCTGTTTTTT.

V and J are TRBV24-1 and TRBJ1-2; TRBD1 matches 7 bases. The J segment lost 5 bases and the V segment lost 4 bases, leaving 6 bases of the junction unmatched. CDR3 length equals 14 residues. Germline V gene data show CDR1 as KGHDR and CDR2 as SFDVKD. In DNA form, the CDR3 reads TGTGCCACCAGTGACTCGGGACAGCGGTATGGCTACACCTTC. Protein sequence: CATSDSGQRYGYTF.

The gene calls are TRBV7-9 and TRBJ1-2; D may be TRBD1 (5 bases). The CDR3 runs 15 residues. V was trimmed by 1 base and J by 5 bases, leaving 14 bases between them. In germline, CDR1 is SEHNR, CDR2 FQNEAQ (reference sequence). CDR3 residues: CASSLGLREGYGYTF. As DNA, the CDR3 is TGTGCCAGCAGCTTAGGCCTCAGGGAGGGTTATGGCTACACCTTC.

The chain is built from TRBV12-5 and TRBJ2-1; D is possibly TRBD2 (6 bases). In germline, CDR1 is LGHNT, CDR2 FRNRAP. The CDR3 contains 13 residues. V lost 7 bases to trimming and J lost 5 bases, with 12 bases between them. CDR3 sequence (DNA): TGTGCTAGTGCGTACCTAGCGAACAATGAGCAGTTCTTC. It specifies CASAYLANNEQFF.

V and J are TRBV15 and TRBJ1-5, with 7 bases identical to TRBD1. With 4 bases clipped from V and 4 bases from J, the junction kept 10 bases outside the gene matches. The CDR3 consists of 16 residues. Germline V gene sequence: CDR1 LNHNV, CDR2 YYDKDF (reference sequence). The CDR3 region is CATSNRGTDLNQPQHF. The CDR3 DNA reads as TGTGCCACCAGCAACCGCGGGACAGACCTAAATCAGCCCCAGCATTTT.

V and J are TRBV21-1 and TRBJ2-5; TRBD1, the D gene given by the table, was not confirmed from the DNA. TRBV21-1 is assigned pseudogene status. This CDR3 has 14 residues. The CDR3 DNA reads TGTGCCAGCAGCAAAGGGACAGCAAAAGAGACCCAGTACTTC. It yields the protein CASSKGTAKETQYF.

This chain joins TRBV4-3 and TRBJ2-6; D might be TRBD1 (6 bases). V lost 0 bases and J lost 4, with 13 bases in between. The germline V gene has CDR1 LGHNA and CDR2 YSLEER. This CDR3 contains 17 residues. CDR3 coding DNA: TGCGCCAGCAGCCAAGAACCTGGGGGCGGAGGGGCCAACGTCCTGACTTTC. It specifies CASSQEPGGGGANVLTF.

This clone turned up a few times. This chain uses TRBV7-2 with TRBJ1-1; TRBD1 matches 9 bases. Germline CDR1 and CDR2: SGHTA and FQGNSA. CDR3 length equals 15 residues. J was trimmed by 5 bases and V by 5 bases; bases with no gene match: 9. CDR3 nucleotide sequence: TGTGCCAGCAGCCCACGACAGGGGGGTCGGACTGAAGCTTTCTTT. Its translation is CASSPRQGGRTEAFF.

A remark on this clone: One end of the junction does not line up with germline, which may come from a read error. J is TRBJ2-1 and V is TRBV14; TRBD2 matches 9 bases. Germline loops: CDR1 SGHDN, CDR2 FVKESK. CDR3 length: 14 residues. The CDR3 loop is CASSQGTSGPRPIF. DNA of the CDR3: TGTGCCAGCAGCCAAGGTACTAGCGGGCCTCGCCCAATCTTC.

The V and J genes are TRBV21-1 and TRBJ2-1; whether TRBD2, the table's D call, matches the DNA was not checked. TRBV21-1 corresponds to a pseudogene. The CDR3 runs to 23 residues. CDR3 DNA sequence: TGTGCCAGCAGCCACATAGGCGGGAGTAACAGAATCAGTAAAAAAAGCTCCTACAATGAGCAGTTCTTC. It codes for CASSHIGGSNRISKKSSYNEQFF.

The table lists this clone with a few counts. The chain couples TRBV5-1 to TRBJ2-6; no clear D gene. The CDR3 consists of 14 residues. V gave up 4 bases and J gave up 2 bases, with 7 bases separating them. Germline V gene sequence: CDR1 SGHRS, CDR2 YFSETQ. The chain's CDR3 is CASSLTAGANVLTF. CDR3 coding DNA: TGCGCCAGCAGCCTAACGGCTGGGGCCAACGTCCTGACTTTC.

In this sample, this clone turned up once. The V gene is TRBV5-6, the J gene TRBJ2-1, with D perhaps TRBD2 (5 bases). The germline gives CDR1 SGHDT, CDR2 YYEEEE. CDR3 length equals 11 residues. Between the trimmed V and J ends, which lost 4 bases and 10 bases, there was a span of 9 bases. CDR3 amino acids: CASSTRREQFF. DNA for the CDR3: TGTGCCAGCAGCACCCGGAGGGAGCAGTTCTTC.

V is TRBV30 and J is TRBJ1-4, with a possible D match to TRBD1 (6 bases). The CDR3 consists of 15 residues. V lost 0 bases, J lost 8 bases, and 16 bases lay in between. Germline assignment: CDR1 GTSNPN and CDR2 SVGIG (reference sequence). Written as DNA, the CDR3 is TGTGCCTGGAGTGTACTAGCGGGGGCAGGGGAAAAACTGTTTTTT. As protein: CAWSVLAGAGEKLFF. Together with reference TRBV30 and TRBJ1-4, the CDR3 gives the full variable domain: SQTIHQWPATLVQPVGSPLSLECTVEGTSNPNLYWYRQAAGRGLQLLFYSVGIGQISSEVPQNLSASRPQDRQFILSSKKLLLSDSGFYLCAWSVLAGAGEKLFFGSGTQLSVL.

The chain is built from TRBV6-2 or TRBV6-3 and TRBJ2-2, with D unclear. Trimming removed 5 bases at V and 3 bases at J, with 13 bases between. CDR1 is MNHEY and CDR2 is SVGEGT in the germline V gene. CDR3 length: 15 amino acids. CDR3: CASSRPTSYTGELFF. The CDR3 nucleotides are TGTGCCAGCAGTCGCCCCACCAGTTACACCGGGGAGCTGTTTTTT.

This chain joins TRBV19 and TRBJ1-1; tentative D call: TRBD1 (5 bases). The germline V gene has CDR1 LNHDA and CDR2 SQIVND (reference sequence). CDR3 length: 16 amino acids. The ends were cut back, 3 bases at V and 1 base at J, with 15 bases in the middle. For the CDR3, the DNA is TGTGCCAGTAGTATGGGATCCGGGGGAAGGAACACTGAAGCTTTCTTT. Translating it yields CASSMGSGGRNTEAFF.

CDR3 residues: CASSVEDRRPTDTQYF. The CDR3 bases are TGTGCCAGCAGCGTAGAGGATAGGAGGCCCACAGATACGCAGTATTTT. The gene calls are TRBV9 and TRBJ2-3; possibly TRBD2 for D (5 bases). The germline V gene has CDR1 SGDLS and CDR2 YYNGEE. The CDR3 runs 16 residues. V was shortened by 0 bases and J by 2 bases, with 13 bases between the two germline ends.

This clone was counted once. CDR3: CASRVSGSGANVLTF. The DNA of the CDR3 is TGTGCCAGCAGGGTCTCGGGCTCTGGGGCCAACGTCCTGACTTTC. The chain uses TRBV2 and TRBJ2-6; D is ambiguous. Germline values: CDR1 SNHLY, CDR2 FYNNEI. The CDR3 consists of 15 residues. The ends were cut back, 6 bases at V and 0 bases at J, with 9 bases in the middle.

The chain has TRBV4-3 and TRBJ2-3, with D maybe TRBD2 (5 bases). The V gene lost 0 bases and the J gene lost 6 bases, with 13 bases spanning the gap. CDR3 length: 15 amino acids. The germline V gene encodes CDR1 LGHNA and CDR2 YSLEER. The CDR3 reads CASSQDGGPFDTQYF. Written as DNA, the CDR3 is TGCGCCAGCAGCCAAGATGGAGGTCCCTTCGATACGCAGTATTTT.

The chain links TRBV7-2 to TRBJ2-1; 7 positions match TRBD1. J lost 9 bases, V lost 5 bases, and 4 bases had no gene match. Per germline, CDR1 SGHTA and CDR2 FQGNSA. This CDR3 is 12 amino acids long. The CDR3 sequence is CASSLQGREQFF. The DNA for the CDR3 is TGTGCCAGCAGCCTACAGGGGCGTGAGCAGTTCTTC.

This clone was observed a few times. The CDR3 bases are TGTGCCTCCAGACGAGGCCCCGGTGCCCAGTACTTC. Encoded protein: CASRRGPGAQYF. This chain connects TRBV19 to TRBJ2-5; D remains ambiguous. The CDR3 is made up of 12 amino acids. From germline, CDR1 is LNHDA and CDR2 SQIVND (reference sequence). V was shortened by 11 bases and J by 9 bases, with 19 bases between the two germline ends.

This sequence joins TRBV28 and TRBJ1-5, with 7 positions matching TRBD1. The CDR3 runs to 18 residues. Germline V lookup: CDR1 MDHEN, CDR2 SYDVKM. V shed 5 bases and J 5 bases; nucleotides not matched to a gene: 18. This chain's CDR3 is CASSTGTASILPDQPQHF. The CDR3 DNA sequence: TGTGCCAGCAGTACCGGGACAGCGTCTATACTCCCAGATCAGCCCCAGCATTTT.

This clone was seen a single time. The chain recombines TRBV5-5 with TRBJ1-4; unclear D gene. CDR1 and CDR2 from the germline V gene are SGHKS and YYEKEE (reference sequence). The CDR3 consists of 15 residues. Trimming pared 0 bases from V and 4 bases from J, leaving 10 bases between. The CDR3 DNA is TGTGCCAGCAGCTTGGTAGGAGGTCATAATGAAAAACTGTTTTTT. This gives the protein CASSLVGGHNEKLFF.

CDR3 in DNA: TGTGCCAGCAGCACAAACAGGGGGAGCCGGAACAATGAGCAGTTCTTC. The encoded protein is CASSTNRGSRNNEQFF. The V and J genes are TRBV5-6 and TRBJ2-1, with 8 bases aligning to TRBD1. CDR1 is SGHDT, CDR2 YYEEEE, per germline. The CDR3 sequence is 16 residues long. V gave up 4 bases and J gave up 5 bases; unmatched junction bases: 11.

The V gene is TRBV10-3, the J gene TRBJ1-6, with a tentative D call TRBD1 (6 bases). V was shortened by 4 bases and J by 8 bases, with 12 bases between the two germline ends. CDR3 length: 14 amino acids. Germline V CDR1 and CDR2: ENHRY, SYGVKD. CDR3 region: CAISGRGLDSPLHF. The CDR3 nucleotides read TGTGCCATCAGTGGCAGGGGCTTGGATTCACCCCTCCACTTT.

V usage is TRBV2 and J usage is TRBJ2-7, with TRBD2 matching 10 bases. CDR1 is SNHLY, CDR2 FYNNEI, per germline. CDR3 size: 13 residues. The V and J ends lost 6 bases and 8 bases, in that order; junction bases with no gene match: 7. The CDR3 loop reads CASRLGTSDQQYF. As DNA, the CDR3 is TGTGCCAGCAGACTGGGGACTAGCGATCAGCAGTACTTC.

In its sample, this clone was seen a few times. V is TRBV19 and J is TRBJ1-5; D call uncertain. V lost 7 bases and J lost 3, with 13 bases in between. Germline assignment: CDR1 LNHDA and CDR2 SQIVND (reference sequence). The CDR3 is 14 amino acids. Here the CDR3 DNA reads TGTGCCAGTAAGGAAGACTCTGCCAATCAGCCCCAGCATTTT. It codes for CASKEDSANQPQHF. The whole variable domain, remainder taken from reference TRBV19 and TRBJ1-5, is DGGITQSPKYLFRKEGQNVTLSCEQNLNHDAMYWYRQDPGQGLRLIYYSQIVNDFQKGDIAEGYSVSREKKESFPLTVTSAQKNPTAFYLCASKEDSANQPQHFGDGTRLSIL.